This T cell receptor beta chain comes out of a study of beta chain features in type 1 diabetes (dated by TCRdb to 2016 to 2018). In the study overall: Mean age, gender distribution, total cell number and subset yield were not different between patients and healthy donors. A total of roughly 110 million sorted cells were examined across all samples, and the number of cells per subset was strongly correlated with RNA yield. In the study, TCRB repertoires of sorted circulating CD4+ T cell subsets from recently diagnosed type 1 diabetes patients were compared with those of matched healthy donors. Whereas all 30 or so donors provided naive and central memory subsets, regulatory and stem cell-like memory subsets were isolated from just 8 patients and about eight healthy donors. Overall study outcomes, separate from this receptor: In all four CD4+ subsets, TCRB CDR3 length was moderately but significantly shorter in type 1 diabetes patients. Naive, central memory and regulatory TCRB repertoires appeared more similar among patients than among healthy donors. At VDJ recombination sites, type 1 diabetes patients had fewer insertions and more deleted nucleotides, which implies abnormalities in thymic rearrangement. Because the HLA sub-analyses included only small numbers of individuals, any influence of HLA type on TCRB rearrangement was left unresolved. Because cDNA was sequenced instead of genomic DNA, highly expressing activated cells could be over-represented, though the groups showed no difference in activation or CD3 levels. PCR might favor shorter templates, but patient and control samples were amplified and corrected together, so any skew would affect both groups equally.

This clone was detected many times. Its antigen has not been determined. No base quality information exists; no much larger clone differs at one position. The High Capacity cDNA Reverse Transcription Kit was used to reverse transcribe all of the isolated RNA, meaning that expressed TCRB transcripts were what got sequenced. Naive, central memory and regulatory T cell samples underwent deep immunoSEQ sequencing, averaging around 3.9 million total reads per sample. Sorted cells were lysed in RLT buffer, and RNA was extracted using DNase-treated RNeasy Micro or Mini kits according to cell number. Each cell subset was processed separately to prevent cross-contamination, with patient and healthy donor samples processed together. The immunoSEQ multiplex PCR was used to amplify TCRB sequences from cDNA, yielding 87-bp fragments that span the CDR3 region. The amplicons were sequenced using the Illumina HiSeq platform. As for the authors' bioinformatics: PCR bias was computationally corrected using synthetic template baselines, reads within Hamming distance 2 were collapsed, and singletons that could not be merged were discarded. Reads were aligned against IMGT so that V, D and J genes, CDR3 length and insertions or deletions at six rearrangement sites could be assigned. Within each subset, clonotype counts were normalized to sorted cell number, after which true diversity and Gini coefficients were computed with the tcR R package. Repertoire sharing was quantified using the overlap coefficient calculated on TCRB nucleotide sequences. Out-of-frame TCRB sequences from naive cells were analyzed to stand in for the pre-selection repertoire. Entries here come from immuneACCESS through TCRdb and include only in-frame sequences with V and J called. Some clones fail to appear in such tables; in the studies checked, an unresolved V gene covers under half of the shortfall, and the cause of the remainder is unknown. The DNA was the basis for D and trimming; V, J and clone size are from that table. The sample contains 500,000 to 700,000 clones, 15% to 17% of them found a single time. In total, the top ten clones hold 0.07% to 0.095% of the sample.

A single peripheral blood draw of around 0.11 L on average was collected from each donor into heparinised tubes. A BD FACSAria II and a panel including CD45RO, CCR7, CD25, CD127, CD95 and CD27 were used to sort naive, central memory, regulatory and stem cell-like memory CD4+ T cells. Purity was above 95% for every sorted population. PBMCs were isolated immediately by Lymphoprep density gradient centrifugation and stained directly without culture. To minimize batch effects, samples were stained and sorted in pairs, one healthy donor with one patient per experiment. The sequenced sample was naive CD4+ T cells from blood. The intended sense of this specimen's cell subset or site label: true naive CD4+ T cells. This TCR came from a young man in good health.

The CDR3: CASRKEIYGYTF. The sequenced DNA is TGTGCCAGCAGAAAGGAAATCTATGGCTACACCTTC. The sequence is built from TRBV21-1 and TRBJ1-2. TRBV21-1 is deemed a pseudogene. The CDR3 runs 12 amino acids, cysteine and phenylalanine included. Only the CDR3 DNA is retained, 36 bases long and in frame from the first base.